The 13 T cell receptor beta chains reported below all come from one sample, sequenced in a study of regulatory dendritic cells for organ transplantation. Assay: immunoSEQ multiplex PCR; the TCRdb copy retains only in-frame clones and omits some. The table lists roughly 35,000 clones, roughly nine tenths of them singletons. The sample comprised naive CD4+ T cells from blood. The subset was: CD45RA+ naive T cells. The receptors originated from a human donor in good health.

V usage is TRBV5-4 and J usage is TRBJ2-7; 10 nucleotides agree with TRBD2. From germline, CDR1 is SGHNT and CDR2 YYREEE (reference sequence). This CDR3 spans 15 amino acids. J lost 2 bases, V lost 0 bases, and 2 bases had no gene match. The CDR3 protein is CASSLDLAGAYEQYF. For the CDR3, the DNA is TGTGCCAGCAGCTTGGACCTAGCGGGGGCCTACGAGCAGTACTTC.

V and J are TRBV7-2 and TRBJ2-7; D is unresolved. This CDR3 spans 13 amino acids. Germline V CDR1 and CDR2: SGHTA, FQGNSA. Trimming stripped 8 bases from V and 7 bases from J, with 18 bases between. CDR3 protein: CASASQTGWEQYF. In DNA form, the CDR3 reads TGTGCCAGCGCTAGTCAAACCGGGTGGGAGCAGTACTTC. Variable domain in full (rest from reference TRBV7-2 and TRBJ2-7): GAGVSQSPSNKVTEKGKDVELRCDPISGHTALYWYRQSLGQGLEFLIYFQGNSAPDKSGLPSDRFSAERTGGSVSTLTIQRTQQEDSAVYLCASASQTGWEQYFGPGTRLTVT.

The J gene is TRBJ2-1, the V gene TRBV7-2; weak D call: TRBD1 (6 bases). Per the germline V gene, CDR1 is SGHTA and CDR2 is FQGNSA. V lost 4 bases and J 5 bases, leaving 18 bases between the germline ends. The CDR3 is made up of 16 amino acids. In DNA, the CDR3 is TGTGCCAGCAGCTCGCAGGTTGGACAGACGAACAATGAGCAGTTCTTC. Translating gives CASSSQVGQTNNEQFF. Variable domain in full (rest from reference TRBV7-2 and TRBJ2-1): GAGVSQSPSNKVTEKGKDVELRCDPISGHTALYWYRQSLGQGLEFLIYFQGNSAPDKSGLPSDRFSAERTGGSVSTLTIQRTQQEDSAVYLCASSSQVGQTNNEQFFGPGTRLTVL.

The chain combines TRBV7-2 with TRBJ2-5; TRBD1 matches 7 bases. The CDR3 sequence is 14 residues long. The V and J ends lost 5 bases and 2 bases, in that order; junction bases with no gene match: 5. CDR1 and CDR2 from the germline V gene are SGHTA and FQGNSA. CDR3 coding DNA: TGTGCCAGCAGCGACCGGGACAGACAAGAGACCCAGTACTTC. This translates into CASSDRDRQETQYF.

CDR3 residues: CASSLGTGIYSNQPQHF. DNA of the CDR3: TGTGCCAGCAGCTTAGGGACAGGGATTTATAGCAATCAGCCCCAGCATTTT. V is TRBV7-2 and J is TRBJ1-5; 8 bases line up with TRBD1. Germline CDR1 SGHTA, CDR2 FQGNSA. This CDR3 contains 17 residues. Unmatched junction bases numbered 5, after V lost 1 base and J lost 0 bases.

Note on this clone: Germline is not matched at one junction end, which may reflect a read error. The V call is TRBV6-5, the J call TRBJ1-2; no clear D gene. The CDR3 is made up of 8 amino acids. Per germline, CDR1 MNHEY and CDR2 SVGAGI. The CDR3 DNA reads TGTGCCAGCAGTTACTCTTACTTC. Its translation is CASSYSYF.

The chain has TRBV7-2 and TRBJ1-4; tentatively, D is TRBD1 (6 bases). CDR3 length: 13 amino acids. V was cut by 4 bases and J by 5 bases, with 8 bases left in between. Germline V gene sequence: CDR1 SGHTA, CDR2 FQGNSA. The CDR3 DNA reads TGTGCCAGCAGCTATGGGGGCAATGAAAAACTGTTTTTT. It is translated as CASSYGGNEKLFF.

The gene calls are TRBV19 and TRBJ2-1; D is possibly TRBD1 (6 bases). V lost 6 bases and J 0 bases, leaving 12 bases between the germline ends. This CDR3 contains 15 residues. CDR1 and CDR2 from the germline V gene are LNHDA and SQIVND (reference sequence). The chain's CDR3 is CASRTGGSSYNEQFF. The CDR3 DNA is TGTGCCAGTAGGACAGGTGGAAGCTCCTACAATGAGCAGTTCTTC.

The chain links TRBV2 to TRBJ1-2; no clear D gene. With 0 bases removed from V and 2 bases from J, the gap between germline ends came to 4 bases. The CDR3 length is 13 residues. Germline CDR1 is SNHLY and CDR2 is FYNNEI. The CDR3 bases are TGTGCCAGCAGTGAAGCGGGGAACTATGGCTACACCTTC. It yields the protein CASSEAGNYGYTF. The entire variable domain, with the rest obtained from reference TRBV2 and TRBJ1-2, is as follows: EPEVTQTPSHQVTQMGQEVILRCVPISNHLYFYWYRQILGQKVEFLVSFYNNEISEKSEIFDDQFSVERPDGSNFTLKIRSTKLEDSAMYFCASSEAGNYGYTFGSGTRLTVV.

The V gene is TRBV28, the J gene TRBJ1-2; TRBD1 agrees at 9 bases. With 6 bases clipped from V and 7 bases from J, the junction kept 9 bases outside the gene matches. The germline gives CDR1 MDHEN, CDR2 SYDVKM. The length of the CDR3 is 14 residues. The CDR3 reads CASRGNRGRAGYTF. The CDR3 nucleotides read TGTGCCAGCAGAGGAAACAGGGGGCGCGCTGGCTACACCTTC.

The chain has TRBV7-9 and TRBJ2-1; 10 bases map to TRBD2. Germline V CDR1 and CDR2: SEHNR, FQNEAQ (reference sequence). The V and J ends lost 2 bases and 3 bases, in that order; junction bases with no gene match: 13. The CDR3 length is 19 residues. CDR3 sequence (DNA): TGTGCCAGCAGCTTATCCCAAAGCTCAGCGGGAGGGCACTACAATGAGCAGTTCTTC. It codes for CASSLSQSSAGGHYNEQFF.

The chain employs TRBV9 and TRBJ2-7, with D unresolved. The CDR3 loop spans 13 amino acids. Germline CDR1 is SGDLS and CDR2 is YYNGEE. V was pared by 0 bases and J by 4 bases, with 8 bases between. The CDR3 reads CASSVAPGYEQYF. The CDR3 nucleotides are TGTGCCAGCAGCGTAGCCCCCGGGTACGAGCAGTACTTC.

The V call is TRBV30, the J call TRBJ2-7; D perhaps matches TRBD1 (6 bases). The germline gives CDR1 GTSNPN, CDR2 SVGIG (reference sequence). The CDR3 is made up of 13 amino acids. The V end was cut by 8 bases, the J end by 2 bases, with 16 bases between. The CDR3 reads CAGNSGHTYEQYF. The DNA of the CDR3 is TGTGCCGGAAACTCGGGACACACCTACGAGCAGTACTTC.